A single sample is the source of the 5 T cell receptor beta chains below, sequenced in a study of blood T cell repertoires in COVID-19. Measured with immunoSEQ multiplex PCR; TCRdb has only the in-frame clones, and not every one. Counted here are hundreds of thousands of clones, approximately 80% occurring once; the ten biggest clones make up 8.6%. Source material: peripheral blood. These TCRs come from a human donor in a cohort sampled during active COVID-19.

This clone has only one observation. V and J are TRBV5-4 and TRBJ1-2; TRBD1 matches at 9 bases. Unmatched junction bases numbered 11, after V lost 3 bases and J lost 8 bases. CDR1 and CDR2 from the germline V gene are SGHNT and YYREEE (reference sequence). The CDR3 sequence is 15 residues long. DNA for the CDR3: TGTGCCAGCAGCTGGGGGACAGGGCGACGGGAGGGCTACACCTTC. It is translated as CASSWGTGRREGYTF.

CDR3 protein: CASSFLETQYF. As DNA, the CDR3 is TGTGCCAGCAGCTTTCTCGAGACCCAGTACTTC. The chain couples TRBV5-6 to TRBJ2-5; D is ambiguous. The germline V gene has CDR1 SGHDT and CDR2 YYEEEE. CDR3 length equals 11 residues. V was clipped by 2 bases and J by 5 bases, with 4 bases between them.

The chain couples TRBV2 to TRBJ1-2, with D perhaps matching TRBD1 (5 bases). This CDR3 is built from 13 residues. V shed 1 base and J shed 10 bases, with 13 bases lying between them. Germline loops: CDR1 SNHLY, CDR2 FYNNEI. The CDR3 nucleotides read TGTGCCAGCAGTGAAGTGGGGCTGGTTGACTACACCTTC. This translates into CASSEVGLVDYTF.

The gene calls are TRBV7-9 and TRBJ2-1; 7 bases match TRBD1. From germline, CDR1 is SEHNR and CDR2 FQNEAQ (reference sequence). The ends lost 6 bases at V and 9 bases at J; junction bases unmatched: 11. There are 14 residues in the CDR3. The CDR3 reads CASSTFTGAGEQFF. Written as DNA, the CDR3 is TGTGCCAGCAGTACATTTACAGGGGCGGGTGAGCAGTTCTTC.

This clone was seen only a few times. The V gene is TRBV20-1, the J gene TRBJ2-4; a possible D gene is TRBD1 (5 bases). The V gene lost 6 bases and the J gene lost 3 bases, with 6 bases spanning the gap. This CDR3 is built from 11 residues. Germline CDR1 DFQATT, CDR2 SNEGSKA (reference sequence). The CDR3 DNA reads as TGCAGTGCCAGGGACAAAAACATTCAGTACTTC. Its protein product is CSARDKNIQYF.